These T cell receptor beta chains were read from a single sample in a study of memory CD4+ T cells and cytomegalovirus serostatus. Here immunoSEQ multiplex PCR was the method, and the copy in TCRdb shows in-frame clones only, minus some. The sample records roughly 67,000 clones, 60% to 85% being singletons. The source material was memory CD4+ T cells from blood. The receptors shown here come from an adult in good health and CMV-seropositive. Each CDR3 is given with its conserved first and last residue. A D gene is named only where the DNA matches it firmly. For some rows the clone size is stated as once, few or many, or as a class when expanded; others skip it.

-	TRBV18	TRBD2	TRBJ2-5	TGTGCCAGCTCACCGGCGGGAGTCGAGGAGACCCAGTACTTC	CASSPAGVEETQYF
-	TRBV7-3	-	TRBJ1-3	TGTGCCAGCAGCCCCGACTCTGGAAACACCATATATTTT	CASSPDSGNTIYF
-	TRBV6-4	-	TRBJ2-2	TGTGCCAGCAGAAGGACAGCGAACACCGGGGAGCTGTTTTTT	CASRRTANTGELFF
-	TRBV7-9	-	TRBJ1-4	TGTGCCAGCAGACAAGCGGGGCAACCCGGAGAAAAACTGTTTTTT	CASRQAGQPGEKLFF
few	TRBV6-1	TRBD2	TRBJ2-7	TGTGCCAGCAGTCCCAGACGGGGGGATATCGACGAGCAGTACTTC	CASSPRRGDIDEQYF
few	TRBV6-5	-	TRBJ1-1	TGTGCCAGCAGTTATAGGAATGAAGCTTTCTTT	CASSYRNEAFF
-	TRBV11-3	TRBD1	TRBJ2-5	TGTGCCAGCAGCCGCGGACAGGGGGGGCAAGAGACCCAGTACTTC	CASSRGQGGQETQYF
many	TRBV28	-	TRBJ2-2	TGTGCCAGCAGTTCCCAGTGGTCGGGATCGAGAGCCGGGGAGCTGTTTTTT	CASSSQWSGSRAGELFF
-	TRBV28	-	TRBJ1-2	TGTGCCAGCAGTTTTCGCGGGGGTTATGATGGCTACACCTTC	CASSFRGGYDGYTF
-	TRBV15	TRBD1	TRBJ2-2	TGTGCCACCAGCAGGAGGGACAGTTTCACCGGGGAGCTGTTTTTT	CATSRRDSFTGELFF
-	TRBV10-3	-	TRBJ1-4	TGTGCCATCAGGGGACCAGCGAACGGAGAAAAACTGTTTTTT	CAIRGPANGEKLFF
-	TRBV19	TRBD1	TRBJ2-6	TGTGCCAGTAGGGGGACAGCCAACTCTGGGGCCAACGTCCTGACTTTC	CASRGTANSGANVLTF
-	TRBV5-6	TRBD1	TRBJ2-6	TGTGCCAGCAGCTTTCTGGGCAGGGGGCCGACAGGGGCCAACGTCCTGACTTTC	CASSFLGRGPTGANVLTF
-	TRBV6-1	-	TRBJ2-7	TGTGCCAGCAGTGATCTAGAGGACTACGAGCAGTACTTC	CASSDLEDYEQYF
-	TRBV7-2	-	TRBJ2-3	TGTGCCAGCAGCCCTCATTGGGGGACAGATACGCAGTATTTT	CASSPHWGTDTQYF
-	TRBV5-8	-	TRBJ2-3	TGTGCCAGCAGCCGTGGAACCACAGATACGCAGTATTTT	CASSRGTTDTQYF
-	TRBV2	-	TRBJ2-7	TGTGCCAGCAGTGTTCGGGACTTGAAGCAGTACTTC	CASSVRDLKQYF
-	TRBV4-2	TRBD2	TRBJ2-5	TGTGCCAGCAGCCACGGACTAGCGGTGACCCAAGAGACCCAGTACTTC	CASSHGLAVTQETQYF
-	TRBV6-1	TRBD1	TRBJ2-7	TGTGCCACCACAAAGGGGGACAGGACCTACGAGCAGTACTTC	CATTKGDRTYEQYF
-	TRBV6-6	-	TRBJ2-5	TGTGCCAGCAGTTCGTCTCCGGAGACCCAGTACTTC	CASSSSPETQYF
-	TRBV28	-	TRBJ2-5	TGTGCCAGCAGTAAGAGGTCGACGGGGAAAGAGACCCAGTACTTC	CASSKRSTGKETQYF
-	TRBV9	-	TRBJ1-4	TGTGCCAGCAGCGAGGACGGTTGGGGGGAAAAACTGTTTTTT	CASSEDGWGEKLFF
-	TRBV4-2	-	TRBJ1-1	TGTGCCAGCAGCCAAGATCTTCATCCCCCAGCTTTCTTT	CASSQDLHPPAFF
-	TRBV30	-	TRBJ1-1	TGTGCCTGGACCTCCGGGGGGTACACTGAAGCTTTCTTT	CAWTSGGYTEAFF
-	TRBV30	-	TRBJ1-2	TGTGCCTGGGGGGGGATCACTTATGGCTACACCTTC	CAWGGITYGYTF
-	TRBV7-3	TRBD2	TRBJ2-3	TGTGCCAGCAGCTTAAAATCTAGCGGGAAGACAGATACGCAGTATTTT	CASSLKSSGKTDTQYF
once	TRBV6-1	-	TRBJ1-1	TGTGCCAGCAGTGAAATGGGTTGGAACACTGAAGCTTTCTTT	CASSEMGWNTEAFF
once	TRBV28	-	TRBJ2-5	TGTGCCAGCAGTCACGACGGGGGAGGTGGGGAGACCCAGTACTTC	CASSHDGGGGETQYF
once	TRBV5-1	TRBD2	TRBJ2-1	TGCGCCAGCAGCCCTCCCCTAGCGGGAATTGTAAATGAGCAGTTCTTC	CASSPPLAGIVNEQFF
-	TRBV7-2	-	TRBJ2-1	TGTGCCAGCAGCCCACAGGGTTGGGATGAGCAGTTCTTC	CASSPQGWDEQFF
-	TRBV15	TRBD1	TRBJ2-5	TGTGCCACCAGCAGAGAAGTGGAGGACAGGAGACAAGAGACCCAGTACTTC	CATSREVEDRRQETQYF
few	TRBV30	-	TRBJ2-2	TGTGCCTGGAGTGTACCTCCCCGGGCCTTTGGAACCGGGGAGCTGTTTTTT	CAWSVPPRAFGTGELFF
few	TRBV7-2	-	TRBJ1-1	TGTGCCAGCAGCTTGGTAGAAATGAACACTGAAGCTTTCTTT	CASSLVEMNTEAFF
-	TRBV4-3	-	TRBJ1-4	TGCGCCAGCAGCCAAGGAACAACAGCGAATGAAAAACTGTTTTTT	CASSQGTTANEKLFF
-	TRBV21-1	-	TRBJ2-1	TGTGCCAGCAGCAAAGTAGGGGTAGCGGGACATACCTACAATGAGCAGTTCTTC	CASSKVGVAGHTYNEQFF
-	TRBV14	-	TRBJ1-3	TGTGCCAGCAGCCAAGTGGGCAGGGCAAAGGCTGGAAACACCATATATTTT	CASSQVGRAKAGNTIYF
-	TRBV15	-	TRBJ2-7	TGTGCCACCAGCAGAGATCGTCCCTACGAGCAGTACTTC	CATSRDRPYEQYF
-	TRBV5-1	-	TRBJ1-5	TGCGCCAGCAGCCCGGATAGTCAGCCCCAGCATTTT	CASSPDSQPQHF
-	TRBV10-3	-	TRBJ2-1	TGTGCCATCAGTGTAGGGCTATACAATGAGCAGTTCTTC	CAISVGLYNEQFF
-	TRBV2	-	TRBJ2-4	TGTGCCAGCAGTGTGTCCGGGTTTCAGTACTTC	CASSVSGFQYF
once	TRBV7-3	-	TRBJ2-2	TGTGCCAGCAGTCCTAGGGGGGGCACCACCGGGGAGCTGTTTTTT	CASSPRGGTTGELFF
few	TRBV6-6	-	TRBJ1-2	TGTGCCAGCACTCACCGGACAGAAACCTATGGCTACACCTTC	CASTHRTETYGYTF
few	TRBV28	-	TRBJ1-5	TGTGCCAGCACCGTGGGACAAAACAATCAGCCCCAGCATTTT	CASTVGQNNQPQHF
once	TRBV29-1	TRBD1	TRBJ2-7	TGCAGCGTTGAGGGCAGGGGGCTGAGGAACGAGCAGTACTTC	CSVEGRGLRNEQYF
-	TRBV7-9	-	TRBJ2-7	TGTGCCAGCAGTACTAAAACTGGCGAGGGATACGAGCAGTACTTC	CASSTKTGEGYEQYF
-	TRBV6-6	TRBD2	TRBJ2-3	TGTGCCAGCAGTCACCCGGGGGGAGAGACGCAGTATTTT	CASSHPGGETQYF
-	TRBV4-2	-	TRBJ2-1	TGTGCCAGCAGCCTGGAGGGACGGGACCGGTTCTTC	CASSLEGRDRFF